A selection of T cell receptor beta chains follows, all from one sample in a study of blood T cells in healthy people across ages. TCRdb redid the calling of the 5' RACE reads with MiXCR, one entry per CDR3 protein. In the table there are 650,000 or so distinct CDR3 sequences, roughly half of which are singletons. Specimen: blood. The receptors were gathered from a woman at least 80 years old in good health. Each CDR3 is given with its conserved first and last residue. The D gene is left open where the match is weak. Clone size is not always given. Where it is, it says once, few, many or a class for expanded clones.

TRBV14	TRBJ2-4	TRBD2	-	CASSQDSSGRPGEQYF	TGTGCCAGCAGCCAAGATTCTAGCGGGAGGCCGGGTGAGCAGTACTTC
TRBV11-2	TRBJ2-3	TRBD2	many	CASSLGGLVTDTQYF	TGTGCCAGCAGTTTAGGGGGACTAGTGACAGATACGCAGTATTTT
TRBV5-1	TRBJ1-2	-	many	CASSTGREMGYTF	TGCGCCAGCAGCACCGGACGGGAGATGGGCTACACCTTC
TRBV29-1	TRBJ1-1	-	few	CSVDAYRDTEAFF	TGCAGCGTTGATGCCTACAGGGACACTGAAGCTTTCTTT
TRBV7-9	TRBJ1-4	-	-	CASSLAMGGEKLFF	TGTGCCAGCAGCTTAGCGATGGGGGGTGAAAAACTGTTTTTT
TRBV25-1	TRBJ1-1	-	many	CASSRNTEAFF	TGTGCCAGCAGTCGCAACACTGAAGCTTTCTTT
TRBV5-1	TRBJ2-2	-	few	CASSLTRSGNTGELFF	TGCGCCAGCAGCTTGACACGGTCGGGAAACACCGGGGAGCTGTTTTTT
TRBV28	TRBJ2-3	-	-	CASSLMPRVLYTDTQYF	TGTGCCAGCAGTTTAATGCCCAGAGTACTTTACACAGATACGCAGTATTTT
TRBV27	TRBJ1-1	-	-	CASSPRMNTEAFF	TGTGCCAGCAGCCCGAGAATGAACACTGAAGCTTTCTTT
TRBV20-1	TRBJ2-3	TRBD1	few	CSARGGGQGESTQYF	TGCAGTGCTAGGGGGGGGGGACAGGGAGAAAGTACGCAGTATTTT
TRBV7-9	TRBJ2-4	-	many	CASSLVGTQKNIQYF	TGTGCCAGCAGCTTAGTCGGGACGCAGAAAAACATTCAGTACTTC
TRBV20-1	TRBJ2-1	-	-	CSARERGWASEQFF	TGCAGTGCTAGGGAACGTGGATGGGCGAGTGAGCAGTTCTTC
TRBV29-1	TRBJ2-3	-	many	CSVEAPWGPTDTQYF	TGCAGCGTTGAAGCCCCCTGGGGGCCCACAGATACGCAGTATTTT
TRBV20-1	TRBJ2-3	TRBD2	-	CSARAAGVRADTQYF	TGCAGTGCTAGAGCAGCGGGAGTCCGGGCAGATACGCAGTATTTT
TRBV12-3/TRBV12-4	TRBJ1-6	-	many	CASSSVAFWWSSYNSPLHF	TGTGCCAGCAGTTCCGTAGCTTTTTGGTGGAGCTCCTATAATTCACCCCTCCACTTT
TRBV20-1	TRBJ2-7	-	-	CSASPRYNEQYF	TGCAGTGCTAGCCCCCGTTACAATGAGCAGTACTTC
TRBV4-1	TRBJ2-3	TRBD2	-	CASSQAPSSSGGLDTQYF	TGCGCCAGCAGCCAAGCCCCCTCGTCTAGCGGGGGTTTAGATACGCAGTATTTT
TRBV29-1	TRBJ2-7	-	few	CSVERQGGYEQYF	TGCAGCGTTGAAAGGCAGGGTGGTTACGAGCAGTACTTC
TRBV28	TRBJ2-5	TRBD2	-	CASSLRAGIQETQYF	TGTGCCAGCAGTTTGCGAGCGGGGATCCAAGAGACCCAGTACTTC
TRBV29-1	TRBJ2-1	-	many	CSVGPSVWNEQFF	TGCAGCGTTGGGCCGTCAGTCTGGAATGAGCAGTTCTTC
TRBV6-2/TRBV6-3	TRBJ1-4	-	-	CASSYSRQSNEKLFF	TGTGCCAGCAGTTACTCGAGGCAGAGTAATGAAAAACTGTTTTTT
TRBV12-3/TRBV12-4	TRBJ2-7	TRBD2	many	CASSSRTSGTPYEQYF	TGTGCCAGCAGCTCTCGGACTAGCGGGACGCCCTACGAGCAGTACTTC
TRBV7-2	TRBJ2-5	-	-	CASSPGMETQYF	TGTGCCAGCAGCCCCGGCATGGAGACCCAGTACTTC
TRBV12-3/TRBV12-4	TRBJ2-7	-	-	CASSLSNSYEQYF	TGTGCCAGCAGTTTATCGAATTCCTACGAGCAGTACTTC
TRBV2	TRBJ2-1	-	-	CASGISWRVQFF	TGTGCCAGCGGGATCTCCTGGAGGGTCCAGTTCTTC
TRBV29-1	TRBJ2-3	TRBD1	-	CSAGTGSLDTQYF	TGCAGCGCCGGGACAGGGTCCTTAGATACGCAGTATTTT
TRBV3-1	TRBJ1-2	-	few	CASSQDRSGLYGYTF	TGTGCCAGCAGCCAAGATCGCTCGGGACTCTATGGCTACACCTTC
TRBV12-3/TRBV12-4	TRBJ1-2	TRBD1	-	CASRAWTGYGYTF	TGTGCCAGCAGGGCTTGGACAGGATATGGCTACACCTTC
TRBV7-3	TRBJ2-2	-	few	CASSVQIAGELFF	TGTGCCAGCAGCGTCCAGATCGCCGGGGAGCTGTTTTTT
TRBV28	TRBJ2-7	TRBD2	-	CASSLPGRGGVYEQYF	TGTGCCAGCAGTTTACCCGGGCGGGGGGGCGTCTACGAGCAGTACTTC
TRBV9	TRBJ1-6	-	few	CASSVAPDIGYNSPLHF	TGTGCCAGCAGCGTAGCTCCGGACATAGGGTATAATTCACCCCTCCACTTT
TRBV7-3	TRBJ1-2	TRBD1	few	CASSPRGTGALNYGYTF	TGTGCCAGCAGCCCTAGGGGGACAGGGGCTCTTAACTATGGCTACACCTTC
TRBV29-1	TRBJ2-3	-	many	CSAGGTLDTQYF	TGCAGCGCCGGAGGTACTTTGGACACGCAGTATTTT
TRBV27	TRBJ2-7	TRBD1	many	CASSFEGGDSEQYF	TGTGCCAGCAGTTTCGAAGGGGGCGATTCCGAGCAGTACTTC
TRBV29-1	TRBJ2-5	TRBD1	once	CGTGEETQYF	TGTGGGACAGGGGAAGAGACCCAGTACTTC
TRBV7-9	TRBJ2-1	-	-	CASSLILGGGNEQFF	TGTGCCAGCAGCTTGATACTAGGAGGGGGCAATGAGCAGTTCTTC
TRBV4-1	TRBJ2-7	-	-	CASSQVSSGLYYEQYF	TGCGCCAGCAGCCAAGTCTCATCGGGACTCTACTACGAGCAGTACTTC
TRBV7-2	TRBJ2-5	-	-	CASSFPSVNEQYF	TGTGCCAGCAGCTTTCCATCGGTGAATGAGCAGTACTTC
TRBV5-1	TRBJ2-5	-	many	CASSLGLRGRPPQTQYF	TGCGCCAGCAGCTTGGGTTTACGGGGCAGACCTCCGCAGACCCAGTACTTC
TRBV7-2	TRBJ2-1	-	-	CASSYLGPYNEQFF	TGTGCCAGCAGTTACTTGGGCCCATACAATGAGCAGTTCTTC
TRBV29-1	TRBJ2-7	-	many	CSVWAGYEQYF	TGCAGCGTTTGGGCGGGGTACGAGCAGTACTTC
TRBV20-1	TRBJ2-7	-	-	CSARDAQQGRAYEQYF	TGCAGTGCTAGAGATGCACAACAGGGTCGGGCCTACGAGCAGTACTTC
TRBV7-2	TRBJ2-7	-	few	CASSSPPGRFAAYNEQYF	TGTGCCAGCAGCTCACCACCAGGGCGGTTCGCGGCCTACAATGAGCAGTACTTC
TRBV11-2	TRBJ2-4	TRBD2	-	CASSLTSGASGWNIQYF	TGTGCCAGCAGCTTGACTAGCGGGGCCTCTGGGTGGAACATTCAGTACTTC